This record concerns one TCR beta chain sequence. The data were taken from a study of blood T cell repertoires in COVID-19. Only in-frame clones appear in the TCRdb table, and some are missing; sequencing was by immunoSEQ multiplex PCR. The sample consists of approximately 240,000 clones, around four fifths of them appearing once. This TCR was recovered from a woman between 40 and 50 years old with active or convalescent COVID-19. Sequencing used peripheral blood.

The CDR3 protein is CSVVTSGENTQYF. The DNA of the CDR3 is TGCAGCGTTGTAACTAGCGGGGAGAATACGCAGTATTTT. The chain couples TRBV29-1 to TRBJ2-3; 10 nucleotides line up with TRBD2. Per germline, CDR1 SQVTM and CDR2 ANQGSEA. The CDR3 runs to 13 residues. Trimming removed 4 bases from V and 7 bases from J; junction bases left unmatched: 5.